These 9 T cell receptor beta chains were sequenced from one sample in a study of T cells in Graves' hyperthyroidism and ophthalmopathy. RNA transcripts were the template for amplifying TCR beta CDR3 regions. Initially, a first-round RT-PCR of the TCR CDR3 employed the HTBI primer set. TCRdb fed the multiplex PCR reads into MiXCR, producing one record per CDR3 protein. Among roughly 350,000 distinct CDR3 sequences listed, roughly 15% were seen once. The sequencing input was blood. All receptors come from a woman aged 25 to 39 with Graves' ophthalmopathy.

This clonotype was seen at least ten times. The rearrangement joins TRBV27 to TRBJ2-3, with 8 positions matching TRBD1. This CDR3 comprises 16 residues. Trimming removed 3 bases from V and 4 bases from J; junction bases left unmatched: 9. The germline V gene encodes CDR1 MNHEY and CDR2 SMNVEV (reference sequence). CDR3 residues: CASSLLDRGGPDTQYF. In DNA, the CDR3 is TGTGCCAGCAGTTTGCTCGACAGGGGAGGACCAGATACGCAGTATTTT.

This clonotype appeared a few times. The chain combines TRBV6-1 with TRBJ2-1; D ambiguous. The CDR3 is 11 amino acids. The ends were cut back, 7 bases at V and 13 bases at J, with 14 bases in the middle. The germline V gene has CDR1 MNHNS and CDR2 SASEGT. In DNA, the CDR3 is TGTGCCAGCAATCGGAGCCCTCTTCAGTTCTTC. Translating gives CASNRSPLQFF.

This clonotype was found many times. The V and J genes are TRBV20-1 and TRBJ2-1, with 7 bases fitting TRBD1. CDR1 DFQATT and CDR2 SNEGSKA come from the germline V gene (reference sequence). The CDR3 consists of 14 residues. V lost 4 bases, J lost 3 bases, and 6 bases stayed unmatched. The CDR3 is CSATDRVDYNEQFF. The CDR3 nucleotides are TGCAGTGCTACCGACAGGGTGGACTACAATGAGCAGTTCTTC.

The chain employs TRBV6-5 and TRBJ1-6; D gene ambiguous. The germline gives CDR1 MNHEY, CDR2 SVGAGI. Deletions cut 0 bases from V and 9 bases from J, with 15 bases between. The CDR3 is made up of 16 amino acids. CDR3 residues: CASSYSPGGYSSPLHF. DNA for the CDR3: TGTGCCAGCAGTTACTCCCCGGGTGGGTACTCTTCACCCCTCCACTTT.

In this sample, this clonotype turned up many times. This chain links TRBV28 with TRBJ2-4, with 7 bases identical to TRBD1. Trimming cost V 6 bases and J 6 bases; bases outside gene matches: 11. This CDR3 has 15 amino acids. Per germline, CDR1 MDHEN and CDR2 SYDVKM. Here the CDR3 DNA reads TGTGCCAGCAGAAGGGGGCAATCCCTGATAAACATTCAGTACTTC. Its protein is CASRRGQSLINIQYF.

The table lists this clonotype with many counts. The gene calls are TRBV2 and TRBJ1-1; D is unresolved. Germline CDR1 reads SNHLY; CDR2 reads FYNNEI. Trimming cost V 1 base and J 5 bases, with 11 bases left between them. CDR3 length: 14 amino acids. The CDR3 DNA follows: TGTGCCAGCAGTGAAGGGGTGGCCGCAACTGAAGCTTTCTTT. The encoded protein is CASSEGVAATEAFF.

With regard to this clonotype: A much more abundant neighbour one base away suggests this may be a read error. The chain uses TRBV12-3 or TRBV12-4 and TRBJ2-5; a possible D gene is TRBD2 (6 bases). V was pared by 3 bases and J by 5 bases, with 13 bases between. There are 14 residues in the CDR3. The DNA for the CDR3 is TGTGCCAGCAGTTTTCGGGGGTTCCATGAGACCCAGTACTTC. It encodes CASSFRGFHETQYF.

CDR3 region: CASSPESGARVPDTQYF. The CDR3 nucleotides are TGTGCCAGCAGCCCAGAATCGGGGGCCAGGGTCCCAGATACGCAGTATTTT. The chain recombines TRBV9 with TRBJ2-3, with D possibly called TRBD1 or TRBD2 (6 bases each). This CDR3 has 17 amino acids. V was trimmed by 4 bases and J by 4 bases, leaving 22 bases between them. Germline lookup yields CDR1 SGDLS and CDR2 YYNGEE.

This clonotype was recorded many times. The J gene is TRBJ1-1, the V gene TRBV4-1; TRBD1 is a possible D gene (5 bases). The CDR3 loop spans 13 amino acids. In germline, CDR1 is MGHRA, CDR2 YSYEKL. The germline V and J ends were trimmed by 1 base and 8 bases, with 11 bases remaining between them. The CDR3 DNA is TGCGCCAGCAGCCAAGTTGGAGGGACCGAAGCTTTCTTT. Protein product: CASSQVGGTEAFF.